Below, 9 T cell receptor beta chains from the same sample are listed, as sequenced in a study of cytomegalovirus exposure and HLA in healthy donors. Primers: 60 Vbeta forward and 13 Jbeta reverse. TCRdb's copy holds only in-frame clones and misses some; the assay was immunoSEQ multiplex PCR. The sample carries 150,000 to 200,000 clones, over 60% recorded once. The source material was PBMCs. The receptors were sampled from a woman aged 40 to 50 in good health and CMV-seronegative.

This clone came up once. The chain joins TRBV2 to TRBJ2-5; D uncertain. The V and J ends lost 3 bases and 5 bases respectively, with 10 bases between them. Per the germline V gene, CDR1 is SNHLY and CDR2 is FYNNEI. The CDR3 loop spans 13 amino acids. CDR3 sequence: CASSEMGWETQYF. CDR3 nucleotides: TGTGCCAGCAGTGAGATGGGCTGGGAGACCCAGTACTTC.

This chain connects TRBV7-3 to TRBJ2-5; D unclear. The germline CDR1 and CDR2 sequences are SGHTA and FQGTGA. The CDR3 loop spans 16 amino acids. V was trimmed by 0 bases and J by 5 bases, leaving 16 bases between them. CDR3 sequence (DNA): TGTGCCAGCAGCTTAACGGGCAGCATTAGTTCGGAGACCCAGTACTTC. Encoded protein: CASSLTGSISSETQYF.

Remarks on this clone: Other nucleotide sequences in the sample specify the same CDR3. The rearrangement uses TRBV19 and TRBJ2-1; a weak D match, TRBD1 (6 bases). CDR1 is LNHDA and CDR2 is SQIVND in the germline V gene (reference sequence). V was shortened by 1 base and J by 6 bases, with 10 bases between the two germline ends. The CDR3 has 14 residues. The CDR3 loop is CASSIGGLGNEQFF. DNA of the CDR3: TGTGCCAGTAGTATAGGGGGGCTGGGCAATGAGCAGTTCTTC.

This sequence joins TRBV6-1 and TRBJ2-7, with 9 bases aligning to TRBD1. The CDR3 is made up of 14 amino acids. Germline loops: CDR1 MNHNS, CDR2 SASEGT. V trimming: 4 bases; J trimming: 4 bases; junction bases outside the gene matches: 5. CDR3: CASSGPGQGYEQYV. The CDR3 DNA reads TGTGCCAGCAGTGGCCCGGGACAGGGATACGAGCAGTACGTC.

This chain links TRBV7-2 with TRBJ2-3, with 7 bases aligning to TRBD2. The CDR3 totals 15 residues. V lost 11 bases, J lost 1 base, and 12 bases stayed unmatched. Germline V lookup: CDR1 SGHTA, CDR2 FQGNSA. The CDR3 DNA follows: TGTGCCTCCGTGGCAGGGAGGGCCGGCACAGATACGCAGTATTTT. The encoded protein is CASVAGRAGTDTQYF.

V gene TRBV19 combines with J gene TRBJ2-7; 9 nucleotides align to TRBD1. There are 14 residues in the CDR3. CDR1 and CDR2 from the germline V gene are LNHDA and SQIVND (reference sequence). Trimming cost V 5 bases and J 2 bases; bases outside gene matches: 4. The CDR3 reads CASSLRDRAYEQYF. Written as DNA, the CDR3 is TGTGCCAGTAGTCTCCGGGACAGGGCCTACGAGCAGTACTTC.

Here the CDR3 DNA reads TGTGCCAGCAGCGTCATTGCTCAGCGATCAGGGAACAATGAGCAGTTCTTC. The encoded protein is CASSVIAQRSGNNEQFF. The J gene is TRBJ2-1, the V gene TRBV7-2; tentative D call: TRBD1 (5 bases). The length of the CDR3 is 17 residues. The V gene's germline CDR1 is SGHTA and CDR2 FQGNSA. V lost 5 bases, J lost 5 bases, and 22 bases lay in between.

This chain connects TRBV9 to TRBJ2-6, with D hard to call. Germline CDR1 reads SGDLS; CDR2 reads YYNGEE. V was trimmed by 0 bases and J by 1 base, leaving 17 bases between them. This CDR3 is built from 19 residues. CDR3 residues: CASSVGLHPSSSGANVLTF. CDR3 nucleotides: TGTGCCAGCAGCGTAGGTTTACACCCTTCCTCATCTGGGGCCAACGTCCTGACTTTC.

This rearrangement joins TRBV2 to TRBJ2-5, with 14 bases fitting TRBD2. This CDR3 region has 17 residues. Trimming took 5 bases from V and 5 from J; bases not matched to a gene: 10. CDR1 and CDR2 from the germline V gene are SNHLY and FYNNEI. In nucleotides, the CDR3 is TGTGCCAGCAGTTCTCTCCGGACTAGCGGGAGGAAGGAGACCCAGTACTTC. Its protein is CASSSLRTSGRKETQYF.